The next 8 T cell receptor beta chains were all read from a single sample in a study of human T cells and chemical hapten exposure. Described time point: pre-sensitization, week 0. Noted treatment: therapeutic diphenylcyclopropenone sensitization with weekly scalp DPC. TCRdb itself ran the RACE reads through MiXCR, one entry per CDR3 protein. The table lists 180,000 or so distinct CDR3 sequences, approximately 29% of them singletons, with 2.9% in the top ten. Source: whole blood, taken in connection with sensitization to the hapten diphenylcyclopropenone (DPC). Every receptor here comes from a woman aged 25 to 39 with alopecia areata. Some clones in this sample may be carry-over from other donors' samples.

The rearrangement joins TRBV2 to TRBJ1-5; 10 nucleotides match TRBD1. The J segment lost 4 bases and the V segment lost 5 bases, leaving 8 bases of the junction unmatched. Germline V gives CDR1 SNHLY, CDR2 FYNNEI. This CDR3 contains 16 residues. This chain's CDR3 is CASSPLTGGTNQPQHF. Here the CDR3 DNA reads TGTGCCAGCAGTCCCCTGACAGGGGGCACGAATCAGCCCCAGCATTTT.

CDR3 in amino acids: CASSLSGVGQETQYF. The CDR3 DNA reads TGTGCCAGCAGTTTATCTGGGGTGGGGCAAGAGACCCAGTACTTC. V and J are TRBV28 and TRBJ2-5, with D uncertain. The germline V gene encodes CDR1 MDHEN and CDR2 SYDVKM. V gave up 1 base and J gave up 2 bases, with 11 bases separating them. This CDR3 region has 15 residues.

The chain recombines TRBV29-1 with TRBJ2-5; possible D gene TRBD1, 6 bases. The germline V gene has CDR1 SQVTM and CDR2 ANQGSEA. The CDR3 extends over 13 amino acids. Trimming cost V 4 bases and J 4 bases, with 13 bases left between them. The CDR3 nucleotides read TGCAGCGTTGTGCGGCAGGGGCCAGAGACCCAGTACTTC. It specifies CSVVRQGPETQYF. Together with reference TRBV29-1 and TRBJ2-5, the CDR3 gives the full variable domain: SAVISQKPSRDICQRGTSLTIQCQVDSQVTMMFWYRQQPGQSLTLIATANQGSEATYESGFVIDKFPISRPNLTFSTLTVSNMSPEDSSIYLCSVVRQGPETQYFGPGTRLLVL.

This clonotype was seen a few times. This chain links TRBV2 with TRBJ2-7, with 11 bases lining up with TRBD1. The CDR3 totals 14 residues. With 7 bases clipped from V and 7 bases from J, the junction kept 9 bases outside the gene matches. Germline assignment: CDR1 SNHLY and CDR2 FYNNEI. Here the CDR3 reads CASIQGTGGGEQYF. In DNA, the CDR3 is TGTGCCAGCATCCAGGGGACAGGGGGTGGTGAGCAGTACTTC.

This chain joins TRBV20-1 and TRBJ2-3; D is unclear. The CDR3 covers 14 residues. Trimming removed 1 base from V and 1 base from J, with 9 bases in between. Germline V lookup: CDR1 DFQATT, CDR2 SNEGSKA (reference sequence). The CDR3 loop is CSARANQGTDTQYF. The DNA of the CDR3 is TGCAGTGCTAGAGCTAACCAGGGCACAGATACGCAGTATTTT.

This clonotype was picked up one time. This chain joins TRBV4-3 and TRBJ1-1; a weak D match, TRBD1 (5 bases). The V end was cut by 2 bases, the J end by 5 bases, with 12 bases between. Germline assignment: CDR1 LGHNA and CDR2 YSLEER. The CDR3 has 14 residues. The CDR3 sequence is CASSQLGGGTEAFF. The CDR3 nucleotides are TGCGCCAGCAGCCAACTGGGGGGGGGGACTGAAGCTTTCTTT.

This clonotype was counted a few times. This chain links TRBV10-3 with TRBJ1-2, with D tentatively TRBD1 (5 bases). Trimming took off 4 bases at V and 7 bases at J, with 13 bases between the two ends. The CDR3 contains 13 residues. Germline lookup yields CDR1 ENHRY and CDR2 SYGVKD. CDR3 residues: CAISVRDEGGYTF. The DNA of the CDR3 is TGTGCCATCAGTGTCAGGGACGAGGGTGGCTACACCTTC.

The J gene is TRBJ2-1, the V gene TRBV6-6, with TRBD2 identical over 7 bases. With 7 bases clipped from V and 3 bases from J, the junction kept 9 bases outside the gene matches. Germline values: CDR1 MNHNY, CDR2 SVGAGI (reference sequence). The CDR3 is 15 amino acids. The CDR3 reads CASTLKGGGYNEQFF. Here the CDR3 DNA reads TGTGCCAGCACTTTGAAGGGCGGGGGCTACAATGAGCAGTTCTTC.